The 32 T cell receptor beta chains below all came from one sample that was sequenced in a study of beta chain features in type 1 diabetes. cDNA synthesis used the whole RNA isolate, giving expressed TCRB sequences. TCRdb's copy holds only in-frame clones and misses some; the assay was immunoSEQ multiplex PCR. The sample carries some 60,000 clones, about 55% recorded once. Source material: Tregs from blood. These receptors all come from a woman aged 18 to 35 in good health.

Turning to this clone: One end of the junction does not line up with germline, which may come from a read error. The V and J genes are TRBV6-6 and TRBJ2-3, with D uncertain. The length of the CDR3 is 12 residues. Germline CDR1 MNHNY, CDR2 SVGAGI (reference sequence). The CDR3 DNA reads as TGTGCCAGCAGACCTCACACAGATACGCAATATTTT. Protein product: CASRPHTDTQYF.

V gene TRBV5-1 combines with J gene TRBJ2-5; 8 bases are shared with TRBD2. With V trimmed by 4 bases and J by 1 base, 3 bases remained unmatched. Per the germline V gene, CDR1 is SGHRS and CDR2 is YFSETQ. The CDR3 has 14 amino acids. The DNA for the CDR3 is TGCGCCAGCAGCACAAGCGGGGGCCAAGAGACCCAGTACTTC. This sequence encodes CASSTSGGQETQYF.

This clone was seen a few times. The chain combines TRBV5-1 with TRBJ2-1; no reliable D call. CDR3 length equals 13 residues. Germline assignment: CDR1 SGHRS and CDR2 YFSETQ. V lost 3 bases and J lost 6, with 10 bases in between. In nucleotides, the CDR3 is TGCGCCAGCAGCTCCTTGAGCTCCAATGAGCAGTTCTTC. Translating it yields CASSSLSSNEQFF.

This sequence joins TRBV6-6 and TRBJ2-7; 8 bases align to TRBD1. Germline values: CDR1 MNHNY, CDR2 SVGAGI (reference sequence). After removal of 4 bases from V and 3 bases from J, the junction contained 5 bases not matched to a gene. The CDR3 totals 14 residues. The DNA for the CDR3 is TGTGCCAGCAGTTTTAATACAGGGGGCTACGAGCAGTACTTC. It yields the protein CASSFNTGGYEQYF.

The J gene is TRBJ2-4, the V gene TRBV5-1; 9 bases agree with TRBD1. Germline-derived CDR1 and CDR2 are SGHRS and YFSETQ. Trimming removed 3 bases from V and 6 bases from J; junction bases left unmatched: 4. This CDR3 spans 14 amino acids. CDR3 protein: CASSWGDRVNIQYF. CDR3 DNA: TGCGCCAGCAGCTGGGGGGACAGGGTAAACATTCAGTACTTC. The whole variable domain, filled in from reference TRBV5-1 and TRBJ2-4, reads KAGVTQTPRYLIKTRGQQVTLSCSPISGHRSVSWYQQTPGQGLQFLFEYFSETQRNKGNFPGRFSGRQFSNSRSEMNVSTLELGDSALYLCASSWGDRVNIQYFGAGTRLSVL.

As to this clone: One junction end disagrees with the germline gene, perhaps due to a read error. This chain uses TRBV7-7 with TRBJ2-2, with TRBD1 identical over 7 bases. This CDR3 contains 14 residues. The germline V gene encodes CDR1 SSHAT and CDR2 FNYEAQ (reference sequence). The CDR3 coding sequence is TGTGCTAGCAGATCCGGGACAGACACCGGGGAGCTGTTTTTT. The encoded protein is CASRSGTDTGELFF. Together with reference TRBV7-7 and TRBJ2-2, the CDR3 gives the full variable domain: GAGVSQSPRYKVTKRGQDVTLRCDPISSHATLYWYQQALGQGPEFLTYFNYEAQPDKSGLPSDRFSAERPEGSISTLTIQRTEQRDSAMYRCASRSGTDTGELFFGEGSRLTVL.

The chain uses TRBV2 and TRBJ2-1, with D tentatively TRBD1 (7 bases). Trimming removed 7 bases at V and 3 bases at J, with 19 bases between. The CDR3 loop spans 16 amino acids. CDR1 is SNHLY, CDR2 FYNNEI, per germline. The CDR3 spells CASKARGAFGYNEQFF. DNA of the CDR3: TGTGCCAGCAAAGCCAGGGGGGCCTTCGGCTACAATGAGCAGTTCTTC.

The chain links TRBV29-1 to TRBJ1-5, with D unclear. V was cut by 3 bases and J by 1 base, with 4 bases left in between. Germline lookup yields CDR1 SQVTM and CDR2 ANQGSEA. The CDR3 is made up of 12 amino acids. The CDR3 DNA sequence: TGCAGCGTTGAGCGGAGCAATCAGCCCCAGCATTTT. Protein sequence: CSVERSNQPQHF.

Only a few counts were recorded for this clone. The chain carries TRBV18 and TRBJ1-1; 9 bases are a match to TRBD1. The V segment lost 2 bases and the J segment 1 base; nucleotides outside the gene matches: 2. The CDR3 is 15 amino acids. Per the germline V gene, CDR1 is KGHSH and CDR2 is LQKENI. Here the CDR3 reads CASSPLGQGNTEAFF. The CDR3 DNA is TGTGCCAGCTCACCATTGGGACAGGGGAACACTGAAGCTTTCTTT.

This chain connects TRBV6-6 to TRBJ2-5; D may be TRBD1 (5 bases). The CDR3 consists of 13 residues. V was trimmed by 6 bases and J by 4 bases, leaving 12 bases between them. Germline CDR1 and CDR2: MNHNY and SVGAGI (reference sequence). In DNA, the CDR3 is TGTGCCAGCAGCCCCCAGGGAAGAGAGACCCAGTACTTC. Its protein product is CASSPQGRETQYF.

The chain has TRBV18 and TRBJ1-5, with TRBD1 matching over 9 bases. CDR3 size: 16 residues. V trimming: 3 bases; J trimming: 4 bases; junction bases outside the gene matches: 7. Germline values: CDR1 KGHSH, CDR2 LQKENI. Here the CDR3 DNA reads TGTGCCAGCTCACCGGGACAGGGTGGAAGGAATCAGCCCCAGCATTTT. Translating gives CASSPGQGGRNQPQHF.

The J gene is TRBJ2-1, the V gene TRBV5-1; a weak D match, TRBD2 (5 bases). Trimming took off 4 bases at V and 5 bases at J, with 28 bases between the two ends. This CDR3 is 19 amino acids long. CDR1 is SGHRS, CDR2 YFSETQ, per germline. For the CDR3, the DNA is TGCGCCAGCAGCCCCCGCGGAGGACGGCGGTTACTGGCTAACAATGAGCAGTTCTTC. It encodes CASSPRGGRRLLANNEQFF. The variable domain in full, with the rest retrieved from reference TRBV5-1 and TRBJ2-1, is KAGVTQTPRYLIKTRGQQVTLSCSPISGHRSVSWYQQTPGQGLQFLFEYFSETQRNKGNFPGRFSGRQFSNSRSEMNVSTLELGDSALYLCASSPRGGRRLLANNEQFFGPGTRLTVL.

This clone was seen more than once but under ten times. The chain has TRBV5-1 and TRBJ2-3; TRBD1 is a possible D gene (6 bases). Deletions cut 4 bases from V and 2 bases from J, with 17 bases between. Per the germline V gene, CDR1 is SGHRS and CDR2 is YFSETQ. This CDR3 is built from 16 residues. CDR3 DNA: TGCGCCAGCAGCCAGGGGAGTAGCGATCACACAGATACGCAGTATTTT. This gives the protein CASSQGSSDHTDTQYF.

V and J are TRBV29-1 and TRBJ2-3; a weak D match, TRBD2 (5 bases). Trimming took 6 bases from V and 3 from J, leaving 16 bases between them. Germline V gives CDR1 SQVTM, CDR2 ANQGSEA. CDR3 length: 14 residues. CDR3 residues: CSVLLDSFTDTQYF. The DNA for the CDR3 is TGCAGCGTCCTACTAGATTCCTTTACAGATACGCAGTATTTT.

The chain carries TRBV6-5 and TRBJ1-1; TRBD1 matches at 7 bases. The CDR3 is 12 amino acids. V trimming: 5 bases; J trimming: 6 bases; junction bases outside the gene matches: 3. The germline CDR1 and CDR2 sequences are MNHEY and SVGAGI. CDR3 residues: CASSTGVAEAFF. The CDR3 nucleotides are TGTGCCAGCAGTACAGGGGTGGCTGAAGCTTTCTTT.

This clone has a handful of counts. The V call is TRBV11-2, the J call TRBJ2-1; D not resolved. CDR1 and CDR2 from the germline V gene are SGHAT and FQNNGV. V lost 4 bases and J lost 10, with 8 bases in between. The CDR3 has 11 amino acids. Here the CDR3 reads CASSSPLEQFF. The CDR3 DNA reads as TGTGCCAGCAGCTCCCCATTGGAGCAGTTCTTC.

This chain connects TRBV5-1 to TRBJ1-1, with D possibly being TRBD1 (6 bases). The CDR3 extends over 14 amino acids. V was pared by 0 bases and J by 1 base, with 7 bases between. Germline V gene sequence: CDR1 SGHRS, CDR2 YFSETQ. Here the CDR3 DNA reads TGCGCCAGCAGCTTGGGACAGGCGAACACTGAAGCTTTCTTT. As protein: CASSLGQANTEAFF.

The chain recombines TRBV10-3 with TRBJ2-7; 7 bases line up with TRBD2. This CDR3 region has 14 residues. The J segment lost 3 bases and the V segment lost 0 bases, leaving 2 bases of the junction unmatched. Germline CDR1 ENHRY, CDR2 SYGVKD. The CDR3 loop is CAISESGGGYEQYF. The CDR3, as DNA: TGTGCCATCAGTGAGTCAGGCGGGGGCTACGAGCAGTACTTC.

The chain recombines TRBV9 with TRBJ2-3; 8 bases map to TRBD1. This CDR3 contains 15 residues. Germline V gene data show CDR1 as SGDLS and CDR2 as YYNGEE. With 0 bases clipped from V and 6 bases from J, the junction kept 6 bases outside the gene matches. The CDR3 here is CASSVGTGRSDTQYF. The CDR3 DNA is TGTGCCAGCAGCGTAGGGACAGGGAGGTCTGATACGCAGTATTTT.

CDR3 DNA sequence: TGTGCCAGTAGTATTTCGGGACAGAACGAGCAGTACTTC. Encoded protein: CASSISGQNEQYF. This sequence joins TRBV19 and TRBJ2-7; 7 bases map to TRBD1. This CDR3 is 13 amino acids long. Germline lookup yields CDR1 LNHDA and CDR2 SQIVND (reference sequence). V trimming: 3 bases; J trimming: 5 bases; junction bases outside the gene matches: 4. Supplemented by reference TRBV19 and TRBJ2-7, the full variable domain reads DGGITQSPKYLFRKEGQNVTLSCEQNLNHDAMYWYRQDPGQGLRLIYYSQIVNDFQKGDIAEGYSVSREKKESFPLTVTSAQKNPTAFYLCASSISGQNEQYFGPGTRLTVT.

The J gene is TRBJ1-1, the V gene TRBV4-3, with D perhaps TRBD1 (5 bases). Trimming took 8 bases from V and 6 from J, leaving 28 bases between them. Germline assignment: CDR1 LGHNA and CDR2 YSLEER. The CDR3 has 17 amino acids. CDR3 in amino acids: CASSNIGARKGVAEAFF. The DNA of the CDR3 is TGCGCCAGCTCTAATATAGGGGCAAGAAAGGGTGTCGCTGAAGCTTTCTTT.

The chain joins TRBV5-1 to TRBJ1-1; the D is unclear. The V gene's germline CDR1 is SGHRS and CDR2 YFSETQ. V was pared by 2 bases and J by 7 bases, with 18 bases between. The CDR3 loop spans 15 amino acids. DNA of the CDR3: TGCGCCAGCAGCTTCCAGGATGGGTTTATCGGTGAAGCTTTCTTT. This gives the protein CASSFQDGFIGEAFF.

J is TRBJ2-5 and V is TRBV5-1; D perhaps matches TRBD2 (6 bases). V was shortened by 5 bases and J by 4 bases, with 9 bases between the two germline ends. There are 12 residues in the CDR3. Germline V lookup: CDR1 SGHRS, CDR2 YFSETQ. CDR3 protein: CASSPGAETQYF. The DNA of the CDR3 is TGCGCCAGCAGTCCGGGAGCAGAGACCCAGTACTTC.

In DNA form, the CDR3 reads TGTGCTAGTGGTTGGGAGGATACGCAGTATTTT. It is translated as CASGWEDTQYF. The chain is built from TRBV12-5 and TRBJ2-3; D is possibly TRBD2 (5 bases). V shed 4 bases and J shed 6 bases, with 5 bases lying between them. The CDR3 sequence is 11 residues long. Germline CDR1 and CDR2: LGHNT and FRNRAP.

J is TRBJ2-4 and V is TRBV5-1, with TRBD2 matching over 8 bases. V lost 4 bases, J lost 6 bases, and 9 bases stayed unmatched. This CDR3 spans 15 amino acids. From germline, CDR1 is SGHRS and CDR2 YFSETQ. The CDR3 DNA reads TGCGCCAGCAGCCATGGTAGCGGGAAGGGAAACATTCAGTACTTC. Encoded protein: CASSHGSGKGNIQYF. Based on the CDR3 plus reference TRBV5-1 and TRBJ2-4, the full variable domain is KAGVTQTPRYLIKTRGQQVTLSCSPISGHRSVSWYQQTPGQGLQFLFEYFSETQRNKGNFPGRFSGRQFSNSRSEMNVSTLELGDSALYLCASSHGSGKGNIQYFGAGTRLSVL.

V and J are TRBV10-2 and TRBJ1-1; 8 nucleotides match TRBD1. CDR3 length equals 13 residues. Germline V gene sequence: CDR1 WSHSY, CDR2 SAAADI. V dropped 5 bases and J dropped 5; count of bases not matched to a gene: 4. CDR3 sequence reads: CASSLDRATEAFF. In DNA form, the CDR3 reads TGCGCCAGCAGTCTGGACAGGGCGACTGAAGCTTTCTTT.

The chain employs TRBV7-8 and TRBJ2-7, with 8 bases aligning to TRBD1. Germline V lookup: CDR1 SGHVS, CDR2 FQNEAQ. J lost 4 bases, V lost 1 base, and 6 bases had no gene match. The CDR3 has 15 residues. CDR3 coding DNA: TGTGCCAGCAGCTTAGATAGGACAGGGAGTTACGAGCAGTACTTC. It is translated as CASSLDRTGSYEQYF.

The chain is built from TRBV5-6 and TRBJ1-2; TRBD1 is a possible D gene (5 bases). The V end was cut by 0 bases, the J end by 7 bases, with 16 bases between. CDR3 length: 15 residues. CDR1 and CDR2 from the germline V gene are SGHDT and YYEEEE. CDR3 nucleotides: TGTGCCAGCAGCTTGGCTGGGGAGGGGCGTCGTGGCTACACCTTC. Translated, it gives CASSLAGEGRRGYTF.

The chain has TRBV7-9 and TRBJ2-7; TRBD1 matches 7 bases. J lost 3 bases, V lost 5 bases, and 7 bases had no gene match. CDR1 and CDR2 (germline): SEHNR, FQNEAQ (reference sequence). The CDR3 sequence is 14 residues long. The CDR3 sequence: CASSPTGVGYEQYF. The CDR3 DNA sequence: TGTGCCAGCAGCCCAACAGGGGTCGGCTACGAGCAGTACTTC.

The chain recombines TRBV4-1 with TRBJ2-1; maybe TRBD1 (5 bases). V was cut by 1 base and J by 9 bases, with 19 bases left in between. The CDR3 is 16 amino acids. CDR1 and CDR2 (germline): MGHRA, YSYEKL. The CDR3 bases are TGCGCCAGCAGCCAAGGACGGGCTAGGGGTGAGGTTGAGCAGTTCTTC. This translates into CASSQGRARGEVEQFF.

This chain uses TRBV4-1 with TRBJ2-7, with D perhaps matching TRBD1 (5 bases). V was clipped by 5 bases and J by 3 bases, with 11 bases between them. This CDR3 is 13 amino acids long. Germline loops: CDR1 MGHRA, CDR2 YSYEKL. In nucleotides, the CDR3 is TGCGCCAGCAGCGCTCGACAGAGCTACGAGCAGTACTTC. It yields the protein CASSARQSYEQYF.

The rearrangement links TRBV2 to TRBJ2-1; 14 positions match TRBD2. The J segment lost 6 bases and the V segment lost 6 bases, leaving 4 bases of the junction unmatched. Germline V gene data show CDR1 as SNHLY and CDR2 as FYNNEI. This CDR3 region has 15 residues. The CDR3 DNA is TGTGCCAGCAGGAGACTAGCGGGGGGGGGCAATGAGCAGTTCTTC. It is translated as CASRRLAGGGNEQFF.